Listed here are 9 T cell receptor beta chains from one sample, sequenced in a study of a mutant IDH1 vaccine in newly diagnosed glioma. Time point here: week 5, during vaccination. It was 300 ug of mutant IDH1 20-mer peptide that made up each vaccine dose, given with topical imiquimod. Their antigen targets remain unknown. This table comes from immunoSEQ multiplex PCR, and its TCRdb copy is limited to in-frame clones, with some not included. Of about 50,000 clones in the sample, under 90% were seen once. The input for sequencing was PBMCs, taken from a glioma patient whose treatment included an IDH1 peptide vaccine. The receptors shown here come from a woman aged 45-65 years with glioma.

The rearrangement links TRBV19 to TRBJ1-2, with 7 bases aligning to TRBD1. With 6 bases clipped from V and 3 bases from J, the junction kept 4 bases outside the gene matches. The CDR3 length is 13 residues. Germline V gene data show CDR1 as LNHDA and CDR2 as SQIVND (reference sequence). CDR3 nucleotide sequence: TGTGCCAGTAGCCAGGGGGGCGACTATGGCTACACCTTC. This sequence encodes CASSQGGDYGYTF.

This CDR3 is CASETGGSYEQYF. CDR3 DNA sequence: TGTGCCAGCGAGACAGGGGGTTCCTACGAGCAGTACTTC. The rearrangement links TRBV2 to TRBJ2-7; 9 positions match TRBD1. J lost 1 base, V lost 8 bases, and 3 bases had no gene match. The CDR3 runs 13 residues. Germline lookup yields CDR1 SNHLY and CDR2 FYNNEI.

This chain connects TRBV25-1 to TRBJ1-2, with D tentatively TRBD1 (5 bases). Trimming took off 5 bases at V and 4 bases at J, with 14 bases between the two ends. The germline V gene encodes CDR1 MGHDK and CDR2 SYGVNS. The CDR3 loop spans 14 amino acids. In nucleotides, the CDR3 is TGTGCCAGCAGTTTAAGTGGGGACCCCTATGGCTACACCTTC. This gives the protein CASSLSGDPYGYTF.

This chain joins TRBV6-1 and TRBJ2-1; no definite D call. Trimming shortened V by 11 bases and J by 0 bases, and 11 bases separated the two germline ends. The CDR3 is 13 residues long. Germline V gene sequence: CDR1 MNHNS, CDR2 SASEGT. The CDR3 sequence: CAASRSSYNEQFF. The CDR3 DNA reads as TGTGCCGCCAGTCGAAGCTCCTACAATGAGCAGTTCTTC.

V gene TRBV2 combines with J gene TRBJ2-1, with 12 nucleotides matching TRBD2. The germline V gene has CDR1 SNHLY and CDR2 FYNNEI. This CDR3 region has 18 residues. Germline trimming cut 11 bases from V and 2 bases from J; bases unmatched to any gene: 16. The chain's CDR3 is CAWPFTSGGPNPYNEQFF. The CDR3 DNA is TGTGCCTGGCCTTTCACTAGCGGGGGGCCAAATCCCTACAATGAGCAGTTCTTC.

This clone was seen more than once but under ten times. The V and J genes are TRBV2 and TRBJ2-1, with D perhaps matching TRBD2 (5 bases). The germline V gene has CDR1 SNHLY and CDR2 FYNNEI. The CDR3 sequence is 16 residues long. V was shortened by 6 bases and J by 0 bases, with 15 bases between the two germline ends. The CDR3 protein is CASSGGWGASYNEQFF. The CDR3, as DNA: TGTGCCAGCAGCGGCGGGTGGGGAGCCTCCTACAATGAGCAGTTCTTC.

V gene TRBV11-3 combines with J gene TRBJ2-5, with D maybe TRBD1 (6 bases). Per the germline V gene, CDR1 is SGHNT and CDR2 is YENEEA. V was pared by 5 bases and J by 5 bases, with 15 bases between. The CDR3 is 14 residues long. The CDR3 loop reads CASSPRGKRETQYF. CDR3 coding DNA: TGTGCCAGCAGCCCAAGGGGGAAGAGGGAGACCCAGTACTTC.

This clone was counted between two and nine times. The V and J genes are TRBV18 and TRBJ2-7, with 10 bases that match TRBD1. The CDR3 spans 14 residues. Germline CDR1 and CDR2: KGHSH and LQKENI. Unmatched junction bases numbered 3, after V lost 3 bases and J lost 4 bases. The CDR3 DNA sequence: TGTGCCAGCTCACCGGCGGGACAGGGGTACGAGCAGTACTTC. It specifies CASSPAGQGYEQYF.

This chain joins TRBV2 and TRBJ1-5; tentative D call: TRBD1 (5 bases). CDR1 is SNHLY and CDR2 is FYNNEI in the germline V gene. Trimming removed 1 base from V and 5 bases from J, with 15 bases in between. There are 16 residues in the CDR3. The CDR3, as DNA: TGTGCCAGCAGTGAAGGTCGCCAGGGTTCTGATCAGCCCCAGCATTTT. Encoded protein: CASSEGRQGSDQPQHF.